A single sample gave rise to the 23 T cell receptor beta chains below, sequenced in a study of shared clonotypes between healthy human individuals (dated by TCRdb to the early 2020s). Libraries were made using the immunoSEQ multiplex PCR assay. TCRdb obtained this table from immuneACCESS and retained in-frame rearrangements with V and J assigned. These tables miss some clones; where compared with another copy, unresolved V genes account for less than half of the shortfall, and the remainder is unexplained. The sample has about 2.3 million clones on record, about 90% of them singletons. Approximately 0.4% of the sample is in the top ten clones. Sequencing used naive CD4+ T cells from PBMCs. This sample's cell subset or site label indicates: CD45RA+ positively selected. Source of these receptors: a young man in good health. Some clones in this sample may be carry-over from other donors' samples.

This clone was seen a handful of times. The chain links TRBV30 to TRBJ1-5; D may be TRBD1 (6 bases). The CDR3 runs to 15 residues. Germline V gene lookup returns CDR1 GTSNPN and CDR2 SVGIG (reference sequence). Between the trimmed V and J ends, which lost 5 bases and 5 bases, there was a span of 19 bases. The DNA for the CDR3 is TGTGCCTGGGGTCTCCAGGGGATCAGCCATCAGCCCCAGCATTTT. This encodes CAWGLQGISHQPQHF.

The chain combines TRBV11-3 with TRBJ2-1; D perhaps matches TRBD2 (5 bases). CDR3 length equals 15 residues. CDR1 SGHNT and CDR2 YENEEA come from the germline V gene. Trimming removed 7 bases from V and 5 bases from J, with 18 bases in between. The CDR3 protein is CASTLRAGTHNEQFF. The DNA of the CDR3 is TGTGCCAGCACGTTGAGGGCGGGCACCCACAATGAGCAGTTCTTC.

This chain connects TRBV6-5 to TRBJ2-1; 8 nucleotides agree with TRBD2. Trimming took 10 bases from V and 5 from J; bases not matched to a gene: 7. Germline V gives CDR1 MNHEY, CDR2 SVGAGI. The CDR3 is 13 residues long. CDR3 DNA sequence: TGTGCCATCGCGGGAGGCCGCCACAATGAGCAGTTCTTC. This gives the protein CAIAGGRHNEQFF.

The chain uses TRBV7-2 and TRBJ2-2; 7 bases line up with TRBD2. The CDR3 is 14 amino acids. J was trimmed by 6 bases and V by 5 bases; bases with no gene match: 6. CDR1 and CDR2 (germline): SGHTA, FQGNSA. The CDR3 sequence is CASSPNAGAGELFF. DNA of the CDR3: TGTGCCAGCAGCCCTAACGCGGGGGCCGGGGAGCTGTTTTTT. Full variable domain (rest looked up from reference TRBV7-2 and TRBJ2-2): GAGVSQSPSNKVTEKGKDVELRCDPISGHTALYWYRQSLGQGLEFLIYFQGNSAPDKSGLPSDRFSAERTGGSVSTLTIQRTQQEDSAVYLCASSPNAGAGELFFGEGSRLTVL.

This clone was detected only once. The chain joins TRBV6-6 to TRBJ1-2; tentatively, D is TRBD1 (5 bases). This CDR3 contains 12 residues. Trimming shortened V by 6 bases and J by 4 bases, and 9 bases separated the two germline ends. Germline loops: CDR1 MNHNY, CDR2 SVGAGI (reference sequence). The CDR3 nucleotides read TGTGCCAGCAGACGTGACAGCTATGGCTACACCTTC. It is translated as CASRRDSYGYTF.

The chain combines TRBV11-2 with TRBJ2-5, with D tentatively TRBD2 (5 bases). Judging by the DNA end, TRBJ2-7 fits better; the J call may be wrong. This CDR3 spans 14 amino acids. Germline V lookup: CDR1 SGHAT, CDR2 FQNNGV. CDR3 DNA sequence: TGTGCCAGCAGCTCCATCCGGGATGGTTACGAGCAGTACTTC. Residues: CASSSIRDGYEQYF.

The chain recombines TRBV29-1 with TRBJ1-5; D call uncertain. CDR1 and CDR2 from the germline V gene are SQVTM and ANQGSEA. Trimming took 4 bases from V and 10 from J, leaving 17 bases between them. The length of the CDR3 is 13 residues. CDR3: CSVGLGVGEPQHF. The CDR3 nucleotides are TGCAGCGTTGGACTTGGGGTGGGTGAACCCCAGCATTTT.

This chain uses TRBV5-1 with TRBJ2-5; 14 bases fit TRBD2. The germline gives CDR1 SGHRS, CDR2 YFSETQ. The V gene end was trimmed by 0 bases and the J gene end by 5 bases; junction bases not matched to a gene: 9. The CDR3 runs 18 residues. In DNA, the CDR3 is TGCGCCAGCAGCTTGGGTGGGACTAGCGGGAGTTATTCGGAGACCCAGTACTTC. It encodes CASSLGGTSGSYSETQYF.

This clone was counted a single time. CDR3: CASSPRTGADTDTQYF. The CDR3 DNA follows: TGCGCCAGCAGTCCTCGGACAGGGGCGGACACAGATACGCAGTATTTT. The chain joins TRBV10-1 to TRBJ2-3; 9 nucleotides line up with TRBD1. V was clipped by 5 bases and J by 2 bases; unmatched bases: 8. The CDR3 consists of 16 residues. Germline V CDR1 and CDR2: WNHNN, SYGVQD (reference sequence).

V is TRBV11-2 and J is TRBJ2-7; 8 bases match TRBD2. V was clipped by 2 bases and J by 3 bases; unmatched bases: 6. The CDR3 extends over 15 amino acids. Germline CDR1 reads SGHAT; CDR2 reads FQNNGV. The CDR3 region has the DNA TGTGCCAGCAGCTTAAGGGCGGGAGGTCTCTACGAGCAGTACTTC. Its protein is CASSLRAGGLYEQYF.

The J gene is TRBJ1-2, the V gene TRBV18; 9 bases align to TRBD1. Germline V gene data show CDR1 as KGHSH and CDR2 as LQKENI. The CDR3 spans 16 residues. The trim removed 3 bases at V and 3 bases at J, leaving 8 bases unmatched. The CDR3 DNA reads TGTGCCAGCTCACCGACGGGACAGGGTTTTGACTATGGCTACACCTTC. It is translated as CASSPTGQGFDYGYTF. Supplemented by reference TRBV18 and TRBJ1-2, the full variable domain reads NAGVMQNPRHLVRRRGQEARLRCSPMKGHSHVYWYRQLPEEGLKFMVYLQKENIIDESGMPKERFSAEFPKEGPSILRIQQVVRGDSAAYFCASSPTGQGFDYGYTFGSGTRLTVV.

The J gene is TRBJ2-2, the V gene TRBV19; the D is unclear. The CDR3 consists of 15 residues. Germline-derived CDR1 and CDR2 are LNHDA and SQIVND (reference sequence). Trimming left V 8 bases short and J 1 base short, with 14 bases between. The CDR3 reads CASRPPLRNTGELFF. In DNA form, the CDR3 reads TGTGCCAGTCGCCCTCCCCTGCGGAACACCGGGGAGCTGTTTTTT. Variable domain in full (rest from reference TRBV19 and TRBJ2-2): DGGITQSPKYLFRKEGQNVTLSCEQNLNHDAMYWYRQDPGQGLRLIYYSQIVNDFQKGDIAEGYSVSREKKESFPLTVTSAQKNPTAFYLCASRPPLRNTGELFFGEGSRLTVL.

The chain joins TRBV28 to TRBJ2-3; 12 positions agree with TRBD2. This CDR3 contains 17 residues. V shed 3 bases, J shed 6 bases, and the junction held 10 bases outside the gene matches. Germline loops: CDR1 MDHEN, CDR2 SYDVKM. This CDR3 reads CASSFRLAGDSADTQYF. CDR3 in DNA: TGTGCCAGCAGTTTCCGACTAGCGGGAGATAGTGCGGATACGCAGTATTTT.

This rearrangement joins TRBV6-5 to TRBJ2-7; D is unresolved. V gave up 6 bases and J gave up 9 bases, with 12 bases separating them. CDR1 MNHEY and CDR2 SVGAGI come from the germline V gene. CDR3 size: 11 residues. CDR3 sequence reads: CASRDTNRQYF. The CDR3 DNA follows: TGTGCCAGCAGGGATACCAACAGGCAGTACTTC.

The CDR3 DNA is TGCGCCAGCAGCTTCAAAACAGTGGGAGAGCAGTACTTC. This sequence encodes CASSFKTVGEQYF. V and J are TRBV5-1 and TRBJ2-7; D gene unclear. Germline V lookup: CDR1 SGHRS, CDR2 YFSETQ. This CDR3 contains 13 residues. Trimming removed 2 bases from V and 7 bases from J, with 13 bases in between. Together with reference TRBV5-1 and TRBJ2-7, the CDR3 gives the full variable domain: KAGVTQTPRYLIKTRGQQVTLSCSPISGHRSVSWYQQTPGQGLQFLFEYFSETQRNKGNFPGRFSGRQFSNSRSEMNVSTLELGDSALYLCASSFKTVGEQYFGPGTRLTVT.

V gene TRBV7-9 combines with J gene TRBJ2-1; tentative D call: TRBD2 (6 bases). The CDR3 consists of 17 residues. Deletions cut 5 bases from V and 1 base from J, with 18 bases between. The germline gives CDR1 SEHNR, CDR2 FQNEAQ (reference sequence). CDR3 protein: CASSLETGLKSYNEQFF. Written as DNA, the CDR3 is TGTGCCAGCAGCCTAGAAACCGGACTAAAGTCCTACAATGAGCAGTTCTTC.

The chain carries TRBV11-2 and TRBJ2-1; the D is unclear. This CDR3 is 13 amino acids long. Trimming shortened V by 2 bases and J by 5 bases, and 7 bases separated the two germline ends. The V gene's germline CDR1 is SGHAT and CDR2 FQNNGV. Here the CDR3 reads CASSLPSHNEQFF. CDR3 coding DNA: TGTGCCAGCAGCTTACCCTCGCACAATGAGCAGTTCTTC.

The chain employs TRBV29-1 and TRBJ2-7; D is tentatively TRBD1 or TRBD2 (7 bases each). The germline CDR1 and CDR2 sequences are SQVTM and ANQGSEA. The CDR3 is made up of 15 amino acids. V dropped 4 bases and J dropped 5 bases, with 21 bases sitting between them. The CDR3 here is CSVVPLWEGADEQYF. The CDR3 DNA sequence: TGCAGCGTTGTCCCCCTCTGGGAGGGGGCAGACGAGCAGTACTTC.

V and J are TRBV11-2 and TRBJ2-7; 10 bases agree with TRBD1. The ends lost 4 bases at V and 3 bases at J; junction bases unmatched: 9. The germline CDR1 and CDR2 sequences are SGHAT and FQNNGV. The CDR3 totals 16 residues. The chain's CDR3 is CASSSFERTGGYEQYF. CDR3 sequence (DNA): TGTGCCAGCAGCTCCTTCGAGAGGACAGGGGGCTACGAGCAGTACTTC.

This clone has just a few counts. The CDR3 sequence is CASSPATSSVGELFF. The DNA for the CDR3 is TGCGCCAGCAGCCCCGCCACGTCGAGTGTGGGGGAGCTGTTTTTT. The chain uses TRBV5-1 and TRBJ2-2, with D hard to call. Germline lookup yields CDR1 SGHRS and CDR2 YFSETQ. V lost 4 bases and J lost 8, with 18 bases in between. The CDR3 has 15 residues.

The chain joins TRBV7-3 to TRBJ1-2; 7 bases map to TRBD1. This CDR3 is 15 amino acids long. V dropped 5 bases and J dropped 3; count of bases not matched to a gene: 9. Germline loops: CDR1 SGHTA, CDR2 FQGTGA. The CDR3 sequence: CASSPHGTEYYGYTF. CDR3 in DNA: TGTGCCAGCAGCCCCCATGGGACAGAATACTATGGCTACACCTTC.

The rearrangement uses TRBV7-9 and TRBJ2-1; D is possibly TRBD1 (5 bases). Per germline, CDR1 SEHNR and CDR2 FQNEAQ (reference sequence). The CDR3 spans 14 residues. Trimming cost V 5 bases and J 5 bases, with 13 bases left between them. The CDR3 region has the DNA TGTGCCAGCAGCCCGACAGCCGCCCACAATGAGCAGTTCTTC. This sequence encodes CASSPTAAHNEQFF.

The V and J genes are TRBV7-2 and TRBJ2-7; no reliable D call. The CDR3 is 10 residues long. CDR1 SGHTA and CDR2 FQGNSA come from the germline V gene. Trimming stripped 3 bases from V and 6 bases from J, with 3 bases between. The CDR3 loop reads CASSFREQYF. For the CDR3, the DNA is TGTGCCAGCAGCTTCCGCGAGCAGTACTTC.